This T cell receptor beta chain was observed in a study of cytomegalovirus exposure and HLA in healthy donors. A multiplex PCR was run with 60 Vbeta primers and 13 Jbeta primers. Assay: immunoSEQ multiplex PCR; the TCRdb copy retains only in-frame clones and omits some. Among approximately 160,000 clones listed, over 65% were seen once. Trimming took 10 bases from V and 1 from J, leaving 11 bases between them. CDR3 size: 13 residues. The germline V gene has CDR1 LNHDA and CDR2 SQIVND (reference sequence). Study-wide findings and caveats: Earlier results showed most TCR beta V segments being productive about 87% or about 30% of the time. From TCR beta sequences, most subjects' HLA-A and HLA-B alleles were reportedly predicted accurately. Many donors carried some public TCRs, although rarity characterized most TCR sequences.

This clone was seen only a few times. Its antigen remains unidentified. The chain has TRBV19 and TRBJ1-5, with a weak D call TRBD1 (5 bases). Sequencing was performed on PBMCs. The TCR sequence derives from a young man in good health and CMV-seropositive. The CDR3 DNA follows: TGTGCCACCGGGCGGGGCAGCAATCAGCCCCAGCATTTT. This sequence encodes CATGRGSNQPQHF.